Listed below are T cell receptor beta chains from one sample, sequenced in a study of blood T cell repertoires in COVID-19. Some clones are missing from TCRdb's copy, which holds only in-frame ones; the method was immunoSEQ multiplex PCR. The table records roughly 36,000 clones, 90% of them present only once. The sequenced sample consisted of peripheral blood. These receptors all come from a man between 60 and 75 years old with active or convalescent COVID-19. CDR3s include the opening cysteine and the closing phenylalanine or tryptophan.

TRBJ1-2	TRBV7-9	CASSLASMGRLGYTF
TRBJ2-1	TRBV19	CASSMDRRSSYNEQFF
TRBJ1-3	TRBV10-3	CAISGGSSGNTIYF
TRBJ1-1	TRBV6-5	CASSYRQGRGAFF
TRBJ2-2	TRBV7-2	CASSPDWSNTGELFF
TRBJ1-1	TRBV25-1	CASSGDRGDTEAFF
TRBJ1-2	TRBV27	CASSLGGDLLYGYTF
TRBJ1-6	TRBV6-5	CASSPDRGSSPLHF
TRBJ2-1	TRBV5-4	CASSYDRGSYNEQFF
TRBJ1-2	TRBV19	CASRDRGRDYGYTF
TRBJ1-1	TRBV6-1	CASSEGRTVYPNTEAFF
TRBJ2-1	TRBV4-1	CASSPSLRGDNEQFF
TRBJ1-6	TRBV6-6	CASKLRGGPLHF
TRBJ2-1	TRBV7-6	CASSTGTSTNEQFF
TRBJ2-1	TRBV6-5	CASRQGNEQFF
TRBJ1-2	TRBV7-3	CASSLGPTGAQGYTF